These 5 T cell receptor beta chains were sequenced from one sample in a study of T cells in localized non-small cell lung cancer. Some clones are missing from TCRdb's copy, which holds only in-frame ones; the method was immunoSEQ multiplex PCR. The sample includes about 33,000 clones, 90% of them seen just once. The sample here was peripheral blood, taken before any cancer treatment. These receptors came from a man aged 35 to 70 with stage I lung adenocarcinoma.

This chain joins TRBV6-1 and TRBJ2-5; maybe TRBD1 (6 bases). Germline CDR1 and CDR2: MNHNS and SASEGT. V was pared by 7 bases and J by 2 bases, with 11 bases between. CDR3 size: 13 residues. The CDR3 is CASTRTVQETQYF. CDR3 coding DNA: TGTGCCAGCACCCGGACAGTTCAAGAGACCCAGTACTTC.

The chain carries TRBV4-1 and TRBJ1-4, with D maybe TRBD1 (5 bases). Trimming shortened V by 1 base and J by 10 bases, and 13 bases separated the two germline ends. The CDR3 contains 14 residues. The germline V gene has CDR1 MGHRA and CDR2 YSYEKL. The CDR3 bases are TGCGCCAGCAGCCAAGGTAGTAGGGGCGGAAAACTGTTTTTT. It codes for CASSQGSRGGKLFF.

CDR3 amino acids: CASSPGTGGNQETQYF. The CDR3 DNA sequence: TGTGCCAGCAGCCCGGGGACAGGGGGTAACCAAGAGACCCAGTACTTC. The chain is built from TRBV7-2 and TRBJ2-5; 11 bases are shared with TRBD1. The trim removed 5 bases at V and 0 bases at J, leaving 5 bases unmatched. CDR3 length equals 16 residues. Germline CDR1 SGHTA, CDR2 FQGNSA. The full variable domain, rest sourced from reference TRBV7-2 and TRBJ2-5, is GAGVSQSPSNKVTEKGKDVELRCDPISGHTALYWYRQSLGQGLEFLIYFQGNSAPDKSGLPSDRFSAERTGGSVSTLTIQRTQQEDSAVYLCASSPGTGGNQETQYFGPGTRLLVL.

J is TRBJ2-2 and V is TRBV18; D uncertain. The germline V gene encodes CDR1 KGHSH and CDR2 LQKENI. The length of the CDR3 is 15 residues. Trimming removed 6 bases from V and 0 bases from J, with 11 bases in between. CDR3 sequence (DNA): TGTGCCAGCTCTGTAGTACCAGCGAACACCGGGGAGCTGTTTTTT. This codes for CASSVVPANTGELFF.

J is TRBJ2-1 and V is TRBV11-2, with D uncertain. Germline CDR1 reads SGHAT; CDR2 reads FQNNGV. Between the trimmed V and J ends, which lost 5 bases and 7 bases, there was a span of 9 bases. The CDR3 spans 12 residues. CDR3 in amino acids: CASSQGINEQFF. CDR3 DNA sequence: TGTGCCAGCAGCCAAGGGATAAATGAGCAGTTCTTC.